Below, 17 T cell receptor beta chains from the same sample are listed, as sequenced in a study of T cell responses to AZD1222 COVID-19 vaccine. This table comes from immunoSEQ multiplex PCR, and its TCRdb copy is limited to in-frame clones, with some not included. The table includes 55,000 to 75,000 clones, 85% detected once. Material: peripheral blood, obtained on day 0 of AZD1222 vaccination. Receptors originate from an adult in good health.

This rearrangement joins TRBV5-1 to TRBJ1-5; TRBD1 matches 10 bases. The CDR3 has 15 amino acids. V shed 0 bases, J shed 5 bases, and the junction held 2 bases outside the gene matches. Per germline, CDR1 SGHRS and CDR2 YFSETQ. The CDR3 bases are TGCGCCAGCAGCTTGGACGGGACAGGGGATCAGCCCCAGCATTTT. Translated, it gives CASSLDGTGDQPQHF.

This clone was seen just once. This chain connects TRBV5-8 to TRBJ1-2, with D unresolved. Trimming pared 7 bases from V and 6 bases from J, leaving 22 bases between. CDR1 SGHTS and CDR2 YDEGEE come from the germline V gene. CDR3 length: 15 residues. The CDR3 DNA reads TGTGCCAGCCGGCGGGGTGGAGGCTTCGGGGATGGCTACACCTTC. It yields the protein CASRRGGGFGDGYTF.

The chain carries TRBV2 and TRBJ1-1, with a possible D match to TRBD1 (5 bases). Germline V CDR1 and CDR2: SNHLY, FYNNEI. V lost 3 bases to trimming and J lost 1 base, with 6 bases between them. This CDR3 comprises 13 residues. In nucleotides, the CDR3 is TGTGCCAGCAGTGACGACAGGAACACTGAAGCTTTCTTT. It yields the protein CASSDDRNTEAFF. The full variable domain, with the rest looked up from reference TRBV2 and TRBJ1-1, is EPEVTQTPSHQVTQMGQEVILRCVPISNHLYFYWYRQILGQKVEFLVSFYNNEISEKSEIFDDQFSVERPDGSNFTLKIRSTKLEDSAMYFCASSDDRNTEAFFGQGTRLTVV.

V gene TRBV9 combines with J gene TRBJ1-3; no clear D. Germline V CDR1 and CDR2: SGDLS, YYNGEE. V was clipped by 4 bases and J by 2 bases, with 10 bases between them. This CDR3 spans 14 amino acids. The CDR3 here is CASSPRTTGNTIYF. The CDR3 nucleotides are TGTGCCAGCAGCCCTCGGACTACTGGAAACACCATATATTTT.

DNA of the CDR3: TGTGCCAGCTCAACAGCTATTCCGGGACAGGGGAACGGCGGCTACACCTTC. Translating gives CASSTAIPGQGNGGYTF. The genes are TRBV18 and TRBJ1-2; TRBD1 agrees at 10 bases. The CDR3 loop spans 17 amino acids. Germline trimming cut 5 bases from V and 8 bases from J; bases unmatched to any gene: 17. Looked up from germline, CDR1 is KGHSH and CDR2 is LQKENI.

This clone was seen just once. The chain combines TRBV28 with TRBJ2-7; 7 positions match TRBD1. In germline, CDR1 is MDHEN, CDR2 SYDVKM. This CDR3 contains 14 residues. The ends lost 6 bases at V and 9 bases at J; junction bases unmatched: 14. The CDR3 is CASRGGTRGEGQYF. In DNA, the CDR3 is TGTGCCAGCAGAGGGGGCACCCGGGGTGAAGGGCAGTACTTC.

This rearrangement joins TRBV6-5 to TRBJ1-2; TRBD1 might be the D (6 bases). The CDR3 runs 15 residues. Germline loops: CDR1 MNHEY, CDR2 SVGAGI. Trimming cost V 5 bases and J 0 bases, with 13 bases left between them. The CDR3 loop is CASSRADRANYGYTF. CDR3 bases: TGTGCCAGCAGTCGAGCGGACAGAGCTAACTATGGCTACACCTTC.

The chain uses TRBV12-3 or TRBV12-4 and TRBJ2-1; the match to TRBD2 covers 13 bases. The V gene end was trimmed by 6 bases and the J gene end by 8 bases; junction bases not matched to a gene: 1. This CDR3 contains 13 residues. For the CDR3, the DNA is TGTGCCAGCAGACTAGCGGGAGGGTATGAGCAGTTCTTC. It is translated as CASRLAGGYEQFF.

The chain couples TRBV7-6 to TRBJ2-3; TRBD2 matches 8 bases. The V gene's germline CDR1 is SGHVS and CDR2 FNYEAQ. CDR3 length: 20 amino acids. The trim removed 2 bases at V and 0 bases at J, leaving 16 bases unmatched. The CDR3 protein is CASSLPPAAGGSYSTDTQYF. For the CDR3, the DNA is TGTGCCAGCAGCTTACCCCCGGCGGCGGGAGGAAGTTATAGCACAGATACGCAGTATTTT.

In this sample, this clone turned up once. The chain is built from TRBV7-9 and TRBJ1-4; D not certain. Trimming took 3 bases from V and 8 from J, leaving 13 bases between them. Germline loops: CDR1 SEHNR, CDR2 FQNEAQ (reference sequence). The CDR3 runs to 14 residues. CDR3 nucleotides: TGTGCCAGCAGCTTTACCGGGTTTAGGGAAAAACTGTTTTTT. This translates into CASSFTGFREKLFF.

This sequence joins TRBV9 and TRBJ2-7; D gene unclear. This CDR3 spans 14 amino acids. With 0 bases removed from V and 0 bases from J, the gap between germline ends came to 7 bases. Germline V gene lookup returns CDR1 SGDLS and CDR2 YYNGEE. CDR3 in amino acids: CASSVAASSYEQYF. CDR3 nucleotides: TGTGCCAGCAGCGTAGCAGCTAGCTCCTACGAGCAGTACTTC.

The gene calls are TRBV28 and TRBJ1-2; D ambiguous. This CDR3 is 11 amino acids long. CDR1 MDHEN and CDR2 SYDVKM come from the germline V gene. Trimming shortened V by 2 bases and J by 2 bases, and 0 bases separated the two germline ends. The CDR3 is CASSLNYGYTF. The DNA for the CDR3 is TGTGCCAGCAGTTTAAACTATGGCTACACCTTC.

This clone was counted a single time. The chain carries TRBV11-2 and TRBJ1-2, with D possibly matching TRBD1 (6 bases). With 0 bases removed from V and 5 bases from J, the gap between germline ends came to 13 bases. CDR1 is SGHAT and CDR2 is FQNNGV in the germline V gene. The CDR3 sequence is 15 residues long. The CDR3 sequence is CASSLDQAGVYGYTF. CDR3 in DNA: TGTGCCAGCAGCTTAGATCAGGCAGGGGTGTATGGCTACACCTTC.

The chain joins TRBV7-9 to TRBJ2-7; D tentatively fits TRBD1 or TRBD2 (5 bases each). With 2 bases removed from V and 5 bases from J, the gap between germline ends came to 7 bases. CDR1 is SEHNR and CDR2 is FQNEAQ in the germline V gene (reference sequence). The CDR3 sequence is 12 residues long. CDR3 DNA sequence: TGTGCCAGCAGCTTAATGGGGGACGAGCAGTACTTC. As protein: CASSLMGDEQYF.

This clone was recorded only once. This rearrangement joins TRBV11-2 to TRBJ2-3, with D perhaps matching TRBD1 or TRBD2 (5 bases each). V lost 1 base and J 6 bases, leaving 14 bases between the germline ends. This CDR3 comprises 15 residues. Germline V gene sequence: CDR1 SGHAT, CDR2 FQNNGV. CDR3 residues: CASSLVSGNRDTQYF. DNA for the CDR3: TGTGCCAGCAGCTTAGTATCGGGGAACAGGGATACGCAGTATTTT.

V gene TRBV4-1 combines with J gene TRBJ1-1; a possible D gene is TRBD1 (5 bases). Germline V gene sequence: CDR1 MGHRA, CDR2 YSYEKL. The V end lost 4 bases, the J end lost 1 base, and 13 bases lay between the germline ends. CDR3 size: 15 residues. This CDR3 reads CASSLRDSWNTEAFF. The DNA for the CDR3 is TGCGCCAGCAGCCTGAGGGACTCCTGGAACACTGAAGCTTTCTTT.

The rearrangement uses TRBV6-6 and TRBJ2-1; TRBD2 matches at 8 bases. This CDR3 region has 15 residues. In germline, CDR1 is MNHNY, CDR2 SVGAGI (reference sequence). Trimming took 2 bases from V and 7 from J; bases not matched to a gene: 7. CDR3 sequence: CASSYLGLEGNEQFF. The CDR3 region has the DNA TGTGCCAGCAGTTACCTGGGACTAGAAGGGAATGAGCAGTTCTTC.